Sequencing of this T cell receptor (beta chain) was carried out in a study of T cells in Graves' hyperthyroidism and ophthalmopathy. Trimming cost V 4 bases and J 4 bases; bases outside gene matches: 9. There are 15 residues in the CDR3. From germline, CDR1 is SGHVS and CDR2 FNYEAQ. This clonotype was seen many times. Exclusion of patients followed from uncontrolled infection, other autoimmune disease, pregnancy or lactation. Under 12 ml fresh peripheral blood yielded the PBMCs. Regions amplified from RNA transcripts were the TCR beta CDR3 regions. HTBI primers drove first-round RT-PCR of the TCR CDR3. TCRdb redid the calling of the multiplex PCR reads with MiXCR, one entry per CDR3 protein. The sample shows about 740,000 distinct CDR3 sequences, around 15% of them seen only once.

The clonotype originates from a young woman with Graves' hyperthyroidism. Sequencing used blood. J is TRBJ2-7 and V is TRBV7-6, with 8 bases identical to TRBD2. CDR3 in amino acids: CASSSREGVSYEQYF. The CDR3 coding sequence is TGTGCCAGCAGCTCTCGGGAGGGCGTAAGTTACGAGCAGTACTTC.